The 30 T cell receptor beta chains listed next were all sequenced from one sample in a study of CD8+CD57+ T cells in acquired aplastic anemia. Researchers used genomic DNA as the template to profile TCR beta VDJ and CDR3. TCRdb reprocessed the reads with MiXCR, giving one entry per CDR3 protein. The sample contains around 150,000 distinct CDR3 sequences, roughly two fifths of which appear only once. Sequencing was performed on sorted CD4+, CD8+, or CD8+CD57+ T cells (not recorded which) from PBMCs. The receptors here all came from a human donor in good health, serving as a control.

A few counts support this clonotype. Since a much larger clone is just one base distant, this may be a read error. V and J are TRBV11-3 and TRBJ2-7; D is possibly TRBD1 (7 bases). This CDR3 is 12 amino acids long. In germline, CDR1 is SGHNT, CDR2 YENEEA. Trimming shortened V by 8 bases and J by 2 bases, and 10 bases separated the two germline ends. CDR3: CASAGGPYEQYF. As DNA, the CDR3 is TGTGCCAGCGCAGGGGGGCCCTACGAGCAGTACTTC.

Notes on this clonotype: This may come from a read error, since a much larger clone is one base off. The rearrangement links TRBV12-3 or TRBV12-4 to TRBJ2-1; D could derive from TRBD1 or TRBD2 (6 bases each). CDR3 size: 14 residues. In nucleotides, the CDR3 is TGTGCCACCAGTTACCTAGGGGGGTGGAATGAGCAGTTCTTC. Protein product: CATSYLGGWNEQFF.

This clonotype was counted between two and nine times. The rearrangement uses TRBV2 and TRBJ2-2; D gene ambiguous. CDR1 and CDR2 (germline): SNHLY, FYNNEI. Trimming removed 7 bases from V and 3 bases from J, with 9 bases in between. The CDR3 sequence is 13 residues long. The CDR3 is CASTRLDTGELFF. CDR3 sequence (DNA): TGTGCCAGCACCAGGCTCGACACCGGGGAGCTGTTTTTT.

The CDR3 coding sequence is TGTGCCAGTACCATGATCGGCGGGGGTCAGCCCCAGCATTTT. Its protein is CASTMIGGGQPQHF. The chain employs TRBV19 and TRBJ1-5, with D tentatively TRBD1 (5 bases). This CDR3 has 14 amino acids. Germline loops: CDR1 LNHDA, CDR2 SQIVND (reference sequence). Trimming pared 7 bases from V and 6 bases from J, leaving 16 bases between.

This clonotype has at least ten counts. The rearrangement uses TRBV12-3 or TRBV12-4 and TRBJ1-2; D is unresolved. The CDR3 is 15 amino acids. The V end lost 5 bases, the J end lost 6 bases, and 19 bases lay between the germline ends. The CDR3 sequence is CASSPRALNRHGYTF. For the CDR3, the DNA is TGTGCCAGCAGTCCACGGGCCCTCAATAGGCATGGCTACACCTTC.

This clonotype was detected many times. The V gene is TRBV12-3 or TRBV12-4, the J gene TRBJ1-2; D might be TRBD1 (6 bases). The germline V and J ends were trimmed by 2 bases and 4 bases, with 17 bases remaining between them. This CDR3 is 16 amino acids long. CDR3 amino acids: CASSLNRVIRGYGYTF. The DNA for the CDR3 is TGTGCCAGCAGTTTAAACAGGGTGATAAGGGGCTATGGCTACACCTTC.

The chain uses TRBV14 and TRBJ2-1; D remains unclear. V was cut by 4 bases and J by 1 base, with 14 bases left in between. The germline CDR1 and CDR2 sequences are SGHDN and FVKESK. The CDR3 is 16 amino acids. The CDR3 DNA is TGTGCCAGCAGCCCGCATTTTAGCTCTTCCTACAATGAGCAGTTCTTC. Protein product: CASSPHFSSSYNEQFF.

The chain carries TRBV7-9 and TRBJ1-4; TRBD1 matches at 7 bases. The V gene end was trimmed by 4 bases and the J gene end by 8 bases; junction bases not matched to a gene: 7. CDR1 and CDR2 from the germline V gene are SEHNR and FQNEAQ (reference sequence). The CDR3 consists of 14 residues. The chain's CDR3 is CASSWTGGDEKLFF. In DNA, the CDR3 is TGTGCCAGCAGCTGGACAGGAGGGGACGAAAAACTGTTTTTT.

This clonotype was observed at least ten times. V gene TRBV29-1 combines with J gene TRBJ2-1; TRBD2 matches at 9 bases. Germline CDR1 reads SQVTM; CDR2 reads ANQGSEA. The CDR3 has 17 amino acids. V shed 4 bases, J shed 0 bases, and the junction held 10 bases outside the gene matches. CDR3 bases: TGCAGCGTTGCAAGACTAGCGGTGAGACACTCCTACAATGAGCAGTTCTTC. Translating it yields CSVARLAVRHSYNEQFF.

This clonotype was picked up many times. The genes are TRBV28 and TRBJ2-7; 7 bases align to TRBD1. CDR1 and CDR2 (germline): MDHEN, SYDVKM. With 5 bases clipped from V and 4 bases from J, the junction kept 11 bases outside the gene matches. This CDR3 contains 15 residues. CDR3: CASSPPGTVLYEQYF. CDR3 sequence (DNA): TGTGCCAGCAGTCCCCCCGGGACAGTCCTATACGAGCAGTACTTC. The full variable domain, with the rest looked up from reference TRBV28 and TRBJ2-7, is DVKVTQSSRYLVKRTGEKVFLECVQDMDHENMFWYRQDPGLGLRLIYFSYDVKMKEKGDIPEGYSVSREKKERFSLILESASTNQTSMYLCASSPPGTVLYEQYFGPGTRLTVT.

A few counts support this clonotype. The chain uses TRBV28 and TRBJ2-3; 13 bases are shared with TRBD2. The length of the CDR3 is 18 residues. Germline V gene sequence: CDR1 MDHEN, CDR2 SYDVKM. Trimming removed 6 bases from V and 0 bases from J; junction bases left unmatched: 9. CDR3 residues: CASSLSQGLAGSTDTQYF. As DNA, the CDR3 is TGTGCCAGCAGCCTATCCCAGGGACTAGCGGGAAGCACAGATACGCAGTATTTT.

This clonotype was counted many times. This sequence joins TRBV3-1 and TRBJ1-2, with D unclear. Trimming took off 1 base at V and 0 bases at J, with 9 bases between the two ends. Germline V gene data show CDR1 as LGHDT and CDR2 as YNNKEL (reference sequence). This CDR3 is 15 amino acids long. CDR3 region: CASSQAPSPNYGYTF. The CDR3 bases are TGTGCCAGCAGCCAAGCGCCGAGCCCTAACTATGGCTACACCTTC.

This clonotype was seen many times. The chain uses TRBV29-1 and TRBJ2-7, with a possible D match to TRBD1 (5 bases). V lost 7 bases and J lost 2, with 18 bases in between. The CDR3 extends over 14 amino acids. CDR1 is SQVTM and CDR2 is ANQGSEA in the germline V gene. CDR3 in DNA: TGCAGCGCTAAACAGGCCTCGGGTGCCTACGAGCAGTACTTC. Encoded protein: CSAKQASGAYEQYF.

V usage is TRBV20-1 and J usage is TRBJ2-7; 9 nucleotides agree with TRBD1. The junction had 2 bases not matched to a gene; V was cut back by 6 bases and J by 5 bases. Germline V gene sequence: CDR1 DFQATT, CDR2 SNEGSKA (reference sequence). The CDR3 loop spans 11 amino acids. For the CDR3, the DNA is TGCAGTGCAAGGACAGGGGACGAGCAGTACTTC. Amino acid sequence: CSARTGDEQYF.

The chain employs TRBV19 and TRBJ1-2; D ambiguous. The CDR3 runs to 13 residues. Trimming removed 0 bases at V and 4 bases at J, with 6 bases between. The germline gives CDR1 LNHDA, CDR2 SQIVND (reference sequence). CDR3 protein: CASSIDDTYGYTF. CDR3 in DNA: TGTGCCAGTAGTATAGACGACACCTATGGCTACACCTTC.

This clonotype was recorded at least ten times. V is TRBV6-1 and J is TRBJ1-5, with D maybe TRBD1 (5 bases). V lost 8 bases and J lost 4, with 18 bases in between. The germline V gene encodes CDR1 MNHNS and CDR2 SASEGT. The CDR3 has 15 residues. The chain's CDR3 is CASVGAELGNQPQHF. CDR3 DNA sequence: TGTGCCAGCGTAGGGGCGGAGTTGGGAAATCAGCCCCAGCATTTT.

At least ten counts were recorded for this clonotype. This chain links TRBV20-1 with TRBJ2-5; TRBD2 aligns across 10 bases. V shed 6 bases, J shed 5 bases, and the junction held 6 bases outside the gene matches. Per germline, CDR1 DFQATT and CDR2 SNEGSKA (reference sequence). The CDR3 contains 13 residues. CDR3 region: CSATGLAQETQYF. The DNA for the CDR3 is TGCAGTGCCACGGGACTAGCGCAGGAGACCCAGTACTTC.

The rearrangement joins TRBV5-5 to TRBJ1-2; 7 nucleotides match TRBD1. Per the germline V gene, CDR1 is SGHKS and CDR2 is YYEKEE (reference sequence). The CDR3 covers 15 residues. Germline trimming cut 1 base from V and 3 bases from J; bases unmatched to any gene: 6. The CDR3 region has the DNA TGTGCCAGCAGCTTGCTTGACAGGGAGTACTATGGCTACACCTTC. As protein: CASSLLDREYYGYTF.

The sample holds a few counts of this clonotype. The chain uses TRBV15 and TRBJ1-1; D might be TRBD1 (5 bases). The CDR3 extends over 13 amino acids. V lost 2 bases and J 1 base, leaving 5 bases between the germline ends. Germline CDR1 is LNHNV and CDR2 is YYDKDF (reference sequence). The CDR3 nucleotides are TGTGCCACCAGCAGAACAGGGAACACTGAAGCTTTCTTT. Encoded protein: CATSRTGNTEAFF.

The chain recombines TRBV19 with TRBJ1-2, with TRBD1 identical over 9 bases. The CDR3 runs 13 residues. J gave up 8 bases and V 6 bases, and 7 bases lay outside the gene matches. The V gene's germline CDR1 is LNHDA and CDR2 SQIVND (reference sequence). CDR3 sequence: CASSGDRAGGYTF. CDR3 coding DNA: TGTGCCAGTAGCGGGGACAGGGCGGGAGGCTACACCTTC.

The sample holds a few counts of this clonotype. This may arise from a read error, as a much more abundant clone is one base away. The J gene is TRBJ1-4, the V gene TRBV19; weak D call: TRBD1 (5 bases). Per the germline V gene, CDR1 is LNHDA and CDR2 is SQIVND (reference sequence). The CDR3 is made up of 14 amino acids. CDR3 residues: CASNVGGRALELVF. CDR3 coding DNA: TGTGCCAGTAACGTGGGGGGTCGGGCTCTTGAACTGGTTTTT.

This chain connects TRBV7-6 to TRBJ1-2; D uncertain. In germline, CDR1 is SGHVS, CDR2 FNYEAQ. Trimming stripped 6 bases from V and 4 bases from J, with 9 bases between. This CDR3 is 12 amino acids long. CDR3 in amino acids: CASSGVGYGYTF. Written as DNA, the CDR3 is TGTGCCAGCAGTGGTGTGGGCTATGGCTACACCTTC.

There are many counts of this clonotype. The rearrangement joins TRBV7-6 to TRBJ2-7; possibly TRBD2 for D (7 bases). Trimming removed 5 bases from V and 7 bases from J, with 21 bases in between. Per germline, CDR1 SGHVS and CDR2 FNYEAQ. The CDR3 is 15 residues long. CDR3 in DNA: TGTGCCAGCAGCCGGAAGGGGGGGCAGTCGGAAGAGCAGTACTTC. It yields the protein CASSRKGGQSEEQYF.

On this clonotype: Relative to the germline gene, one junction end is altered; a read error may explain this. The chain employs TRBV10-2 and TRBJ1-3; D uncertain. The CDR3 is made up of 14 amino acids. Germline V gene lookup returns CDR1 WSHSY and CDR2 SAAADI. CDR3 in DNA: TGTGCCAGCTCACCACTGGACCCTGGAAACACCATATATTTT. Translation: CASSPLDPGNTIYF.

The chain's CDR3 is CASSELGTSGSTGELFF. DNA for the CDR3: TGTGCCAGCAGTGAACTGGGGACTAGCGGATCCACCGGGGAGCTGTTTTTT. V usage is TRBV25-1 and J usage is TRBJ2-2; 11 bases agree with TRBD2. V was pared by 2 bases and J by 4 bases, with 6 bases of the junction left unmatched. This CDR3 is built from 17 residues. Germline V gene data show CDR1 as MGHDK and CDR2 as SYGVNS.

This clonotype was counted ten times or more. V and J are TRBV20-1 and TRBJ2-2; D remains unclear. This CDR3 comprises 15 residues. Trimming shortened V by 3 bases and J by 2 bases, and 13 bases separated the two germline ends. Germline assignment: CDR1 DFQATT and CDR2 SNEGSKA (reference sequence). The CDR3 DNA reads as TGCAGTGCTAGCTCGGCCACAAAAAACACCGGGGAGCTGTTTTTT. It specifies CSASSATKNTGELFF.

Ten or more counts support this clonotype. This chain connects TRBV7-9 to TRBJ2-5; 11 nucleotides match TRBD1. The ends lost 5 bases at V and 5 bases at J; junction bases unmatched: 1. The CDR3 is 13 residues long. Germline CDR1 and CDR2: SEHNR and FQNEAQ (reference sequence). The CDR3, as DNA: TGTGCCAGCAGCGGGACAGGGGGGGAGACCCAGTACTTC. This codes for CASSGTGGETQYF. Full variable domain (rest looked up from reference TRBV7-9 and TRBJ2-5): DTGVSQNPRHKITKRGQNVTFRCDPISEHNRLYWYRQTLGQGPEFLTYFQNEAQLEKSRLLSDRFSAERPKGSFSTLEIQRTEQGDSAMYLCASSGTGGETQYFGPGTRLLVL.

CDR3 sequence reads: CATSAQTGGEQFF. The CDR3 DNA reads TGTGCCACCAGTGCTCAAACAGGGGGTGAGCAGTTCTTC. V and J are TRBV24-1 and TRBJ2-1, with TRBD1 identical over 8 bases. Germline assignment: CDR1 KGHDR and CDR2 SFDVKD. With 5 bases clipped from V and 9 bases from J, the junction kept 5 bases outside the gene matches. This CDR3 has 13 residues.

The chain has TRBV15 and TRBJ2-7, with 8 bases identical to TRBD2. From germline, CDR1 is LNHNV and CDR2 YYDKDF (reference sequence). J was trimmed by 3 bases and V by 3 bases; bases with no gene match: 10. The CDR3 contains 16 residues. CDR3 residues: CATSSTLSGRFYEQYF. The CDR3 DNA reads as TGTGCCACCAGCAGCACCCTAAGCGGGAGATTCTACGAGCAGTACTTC.

The sample holds many counts of this clonotype. The J gene is TRBJ1-3, the V gene TRBV27; D unresolved. Germline V CDR1 and CDR2: MNHEY, SMNVEV (reference sequence). V dropped 5 bases and J dropped 4 bases, with 9 bases sitting between them. This CDR3 region has 13 residues. CDR3 protein: CASSPSQGNTIYF. CDR3 DNA sequence: TGTGCCAGCAGTCCGTCACAGGGAAACACCATATATTTT.